One and the same sample provided the 32 T cell receptor beta chains below, sequenced in a study of OX40 agonist ivuxolimab in advanced cancers. Produced via immunoSEQ multiplex PCR; TCRdb's table is partial and in-frame only. The sample gives around 60,000 clones, around 74% of which show up once; approximately 11% is in the top ten. The sequenced sample was CD4+ or CD8+ T cells sorted from blood, obtained in a trial of the OX40 agonist ivuxolimab. All receptors come from an adult with an advanced solid tumor such as melanoma, head and neck, liver or kidney cancer.

The DNA for the CDR3 is TGTGCCAGCAGTGCCACTCGACAGGGGGTTAACCTCTACGAGCAGTACTTC. It translates to CASSATRQGVNLYEQYF. The genes are TRBV25-1 and TRBJ2-7, with 9 bases aligning to TRBD1. The germline gives CDR1 MGHDK, CDR2 SYGVNS. V trimming: 4 bases; J trimming: 3 bases; junction bases outside the gene matches: 13. This CDR3 has 17 residues.

This clone has a handful of counts. The chain combines TRBV7-9 with TRBJ1-1; 8 nucleotides agree with TRBD1. CDR1 is SEHNR, CDR2 FQNEAQ, per germline (reference sequence). CDR3 length: 16 amino acids. The V segment lost 5 bases and the J segment 1 base; nucleotides outside the gene matches: 9. The CDR3 protein is CASSPRGQVPNTEAFF. The DNA for the CDR3 is TGTGCCAGCAGCCCACGGGGACAGGTACCGAACACTGAAGCTTTCTTT.

This clone came up a few times. The sample holds other DNA sequences that translate to the same CDR3. This chain joins TRBV7-2 and TRBJ2-3; D ambiguous. V lost 1 base, J lost 4 bases, and 6 bases lay in between. CDR3 size: 13 residues. Per germline, CDR1 SGHTA and CDR2 FQGNSA. CDR3 DNA: TGTGCCAGCAGCTTAGTCGCGGCAGATACGCAGTATTTT. This sequence encodes CASSLVAADTQYF.

The chain is built from TRBV27 and TRBJ1-1, with TRBD1 identical over 10 bases. V trimming: 4 bases; J trimming: 4 bases; junction bases outside the gene matches: 9. CDR3 size: 16 residues. Germline V gene sequence: CDR1 MNHEY, CDR2 SMNVEV (reference sequence). Written as DNA, the CDR3 is TGTGCCAGCAGTTCAACGACAGGGGGCGCGGCCACTGAAGCTTTCTTT. This codes for CASSSTTGGAATEAFF.

V is TRBV28 and J is TRBJ2-7; the D gene is possibly TRBD2 (6 bases). CDR1 and CDR2 from the germline V gene are MDHEN and SYDVKM. V was trimmed by 8 bases and J by 0 bases, leaving 14 bases between them. The CDR3 is 14 amino acids. The CDR3 DNA reads TGTGCCAGCGTTATCCGGGGGATCTCCTACGAGCAGTACTTC. As protein: CASVIRGISYEQYF.

The genes are TRBV4-1 and TRBJ2-6; the match to TRBD1 covers 7 bases. CDR1 and CDR2 (germline): MGHRA, YSYEKL. The J segment lost 3 bases and the V segment lost 1 base, leaving 6 bases of the junction unmatched. This CDR3 is built from 17 residues. The CDR3 here is CASSQGQGMGGANVLTF. CDR3 in DNA: TGCGCCAGCAGCCAAGGACAGGGCATGGGTGGGGCCAACGTCCTGACTTTC.

The chain carries TRBV6-6 and TRBJ1-1; the D is unclear. Trimming removed 5 bases from V and 5 bases from J, with 12 bases in between. The CDR3 spans 13 residues. Germline CDR1 reads MNHNY; CDR2 reads SVGAGI (reference sequence). The CDR3 nucleotides read TGTGCCAGCAGTCGCATAGAAGGAACTGAAGCTTTCTTT. This sequence encodes CASSRIEGTEAFF.

The V and J genes are TRBV29-1 and TRBJ1-4; 7 bases are shared with TRBD1. This CDR3 has 17 amino acids. V gave up 0 bases and J gave up 8 bases; unmatched junction bases: 15. Germline CDR1 reads SQVTM; CDR2 reads ANQGSEA. The CDR3 coding sequence is TGCAGCGTTGAAGATCTTCGGACGGACAGGAAGAACGAAAAACTGTTTTTT. Translation gives CSVEDLRTDRKNEKLFF.

V gene TRBV18 combines with J gene TRBJ1-5; D not resolved. Germline CDR1 is KGHSH and CDR2 is LQKENI. The CDR3 spans 13 residues. V was trimmed by 4 bases and J by 7 bases, leaving 11 bases between them. DNA for the CDR3: TGTGCCAGCTCACTCTCCCGGGAGCAGCCCCAGCATTTT. Residues: CASSLSREQPQHF.

The J gene is TRBJ2-2, the V gene TRBV4-1; D perhaps matches TRBD2 (5 bases). V was pared by 1 base and J by 5 bases, with 20 bases between. The CDR3 is made up of 18 amino acids. Germline CDR1 and CDR2: MGHRA and YSYEKL. The CDR3 loop is CASSQVFGRWESTGELFF. As DNA, the CDR3 is TGCGCCAGCAGCCAAGTTTTCGGAAGGTGGGAGAGTACCGGGGAGCTGTTTTTT.

The chain recombines TRBV10-3 with TRBJ1-2; no firm D call. V was pared by 6 bases and J by 4 bases, with 12 bases between. The germline CDR1 and CDR2 sequences are ENHRY and SYGVKD. This CDR3 region has 13 residues. The CDR3 loop is CAISLPSSYGYTF. The CDR3 coding sequence is TGTGCCATCAGCCTCCCAAGCAGCTATGGCTACACCTTC.

The DNA of the CDR3 is TGTGCCAGCAGTGGGACGGTATTCGAGCAGTACTTC. As protein: CASSGTVFEQYF. The genes are TRBV28 and TRBJ2-7, with D tentatively TRBD1 or TRBD2 (5 bases each). The germline gives CDR1 MDHEN, CDR2 SYDVKM. V lost 5 bases and J lost 6, with 11 bases in between. The CDR3 is 12 amino acids.

The chain couples TRBV10-3 to TRBJ2-2; D remains unclear. There are 17 residues in the CDR3. CDR1 and CDR2 (germline): ENHRY, SYGVKD. With 0 bases removed from V and 0 bases from J, the gap between germline ends came to 11 bases. CDR3 sequence: CAISESIGRSNTGELFF. CDR3 nucleotides: TGTGCCATCAGTGAGTCGATAGGCAGATCGAACACCGGGGAGCTGTTTTTT.

This clone was observed a few times. This chain connects TRBV23-1 to TRBJ2-5, with 9 positions matching TRBD1. TRBV23-1 qualifies as an ORF whose function is uncertain. CDR3 length: 17 amino acids. The J segment lost 0 bases and the V segment lost 2 bases, leaving 7 bases of the junction unmatched. The CDR3 is CASSQLRDREYQETQYF. Here the CDR3 DNA reads TGCGCCAGCAGTCAACTCAGGGACAGGGAGTACCAAGAGACCCAGTACTTC.

This clone has only one observation. The chain uses TRBV7-9 and TRBJ2-4; the D is unclear. This CDR3 has 13 residues. V was pared by 0 bases and J by 9 bases, with 9 bases between. CDR1 and CDR2 (germline): SEHNR, FQNEAQ (reference sequence). CDR3 protein: CASSLASRAIQYF. The CDR3 region has the DNA TGTGCCAGCAGCTTAGCCAGTAGGGCCATTCAGTACTTC.

This sequence joins TRBV28 and TRBJ2-7; no clear D gene. Trimming removed 8 bases from V and 5 bases from J, with 16 bases in between. Germline V gene data show CDR1 as MDHEN and CDR2 as SYDVKM. This CDR3 has 13 amino acids. The CDR3 spells CASQADKYHEQYF. DNA of the CDR3: TGTGCCAGCCAAGCCGATAAATACCACGAGCAGTACTTC.

The V and J genes are TRBV10-3 and TRBJ1-2, with D perhaps matching TRBD1 (6 bases). Trimming stripped 2 bases from V and 4 bases from J, with 11 bases between. The germline gives CDR1 ENHRY, CDR2 SYGVKD. This CDR3 is 14 amino acids long. As DNA, the CDR3 is TGTGCCATCAGTGAGCCGGGCAGGGGCTATGGCTACACCTTC. As protein: CAISEPGRGYGYTF.

The rearrangement links TRBV13 to TRBJ2-5; maybe TRBD2 (6 bases). The CDR3 is 15 amino acids. V gave up 5 bases and J gave up 2 bases, with 15 bases separating them. Germline V lookup: CDR1 PRHDT, CDR2 FYEKMQ (reference sequence). In DNA, the CDR3 is TGTGCCAGCAGCCCCGCGGGACGGTATCAAGAGACCCAGTACTTC. It is translated as CASSPAGRYQETQYF.

This chain links TRBV9 with TRBJ2-1; a weak D match, TRBD2 (5 bases). Deletions cut 3 bases from V and 1 base from J, with 14 bases between. CDR3 size: 16 residues. The germline V gene encodes CDR1 SGDLS and CDR2 YYNGEE. CDR3 region: CASSAEQLVSYNEQFF. The CDR3 bases are TGTGCCAGCAGCGCCGAACAACTAGTTTCCTACAATGAGCAGTTCTTC.

The chain couples TRBV27 to TRBJ2-5, with unresolved D. Germline CDR1 and CDR2: MNHEY and SMNVEV (reference sequence). V lost 3 bases to trimming and J lost 4 bases, with 9 bases between them. The CDR3 totals 13 residues. The CDR3 DNA sequence: TGTGCCAGCAGTTTTTATCGAACAGAGACCCAGTACTTC. Protein product: CASSFYRTETQYF.

J is TRBJ2-7 and V is TRBV9, with 9 bases lining up with TRBD1. The CDR3 totals 14 residues. CDR1 and CDR2 (germline): SGDLS, YYNGEE. V lost 6 bases, J lost 1 base, and 5 bases stayed unmatched. CDR3 loop: CASTRDRDSYEQYF. As DNA, the CDR3 is TGTGCCAGCACTAGGGACAGGGATTCCTACGAGCAGTACTTC.

The chain joins TRBV2 to TRBJ1-5; the D is unclear. The CDR3 extends over 15 amino acids. Trimming left V 2 bases short and J 0 bases short, with 8 bases between. Germline assignment: CDR1 SNHLY and CDR2 FYNNEI. The CDR3 DNA reads TGTGCCAGCAGTGAATGGGCAGATAGCAATCAGCCCCAGCATTTT. Its translation: CASSEWADSNQPQHF.

The V and J genes are TRBV4-3 and TRBJ1-5; D unresolved. The CDR3 contains 14 residues. CDR1 is LGHNA, CDR2 YSLEER, per germline. Deletions cut 0 bases from V and 4 bases from J, with 7 bases between. The CDR3 nucleotides are TGCGCCAGCAGCCAAGAGGCTGGGAATCAGCCCCAGCATTTT. Its translation is CASSQEAGNQPQHF.

Remarks on this clone: At one boundary the junction diverges from the germline segment, which might be a read error. The identical CDR3 is also encoded by other nucleotide sequences in the sample. The V call is TRBV5-4, the J call TRBJ2-7; D is uncertain. Germline CDR1 and CDR2: SGHNT and YYREEE (reference sequence). This CDR3 has 13 amino acids. CDR3 bases: TGCGCCAGCAGCTTGGGTTCACCCTACGAGCAGTACTTC. Its translation: CASSLGSPYEQYF. Together with reference TRBV5-4 and TRBJ2-7, the CDR3 gives the full variable domain: ETGVTQSPTHLIKTRGQQVTLRCSSQSGHNTVSWYQQALGQGPQFIFQYYREEENGRGNFPPRFSGLQFPNYSSELNVNALELDDSALYLCASSLGSPYEQYFGPGTRLTVT.

V usage is TRBV2 and J usage is TRBJ2-5; 11 nucleotides match TRBD2. The CDR3 length is 16 residues. Trimming cost V 0 bases and J 1 base; bases outside gene matches: 1. Germline V gene lookup returns CDR1 SNHLY and CDR2 FYNNEI. The CDR3 reads CASSEALAGGQETQYF. As DNA, the CDR3 is TGTGCCAGCAGTGAAGCGCTAGCGGGGGGCCAAGAGACCCAGTACTTC.

The chain joins TRBV6-5 to TRBJ2-1; 13 nucleotides line up with TRBD2. The CDR3 runs to 14 residues. Germline CDR1 and CDR2: MNHEY and SVGAGI. After removal of 7 bases from V and 9 bases from J, the junction contained 6 bases not matched to a gene. The CDR3 reads CASTRTSGSGEQFF. CDR3 DNA: TGTGCCAGCACTAGGACTAGCGGGAGTGGTGAGCAGTTCTTC.

The chain links TRBV6-5 to TRBJ1-2, with D perhaps TRBD1 (5 bases). V was trimmed by 5 bases and J by 4 bases, leaving 14 bases between them. The CDR3 runs to 14 residues. CDR1 MNHEY and CDR2 SVGAGI come from the germline V gene. The CDR3 nucleotides are TGTGCCAGCAGTGAAACAGGCGCGGTCTATGGCTACACCTTC. Its protein is CASSETGAVYGYTF.

The chain joins TRBV5-8 to TRBJ2-1; 7 bases fit TRBD1. Germline V gives CDR1 SGHTS, CDR2 YDEGEE. After removal of 4 bases from V and 8 bases from J, the junction contained 12 bases not matched to a gene. The CDR3 is made up of 15 amino acids. The CDR3 DNA reads TGTGCCAGCAGCCCCTACAGGGGCCCTACGGATGAGCAGTTCTTC. It yields the protein CASSPYRGPTDEQFF.

The count of this clone is one. The chain couples TRBV30 to TRBJ1-1; no definite D call. Trimming stripped 4 bases from V and 6 bases from J, with 15 bases between. The CDR3 loop spans 13 amino acids. Germline loops: CDR1 GTSNPN, CDR2 SVGIG (reference sequence). DNA of the CDR3: TGTGCCTGGAACCACCCGAGGACTGCTGAAGCTTTCTTT. Protein product: CAWNHPRTAEAFF.

The chain links TRBV11-2 to TRBJ2-5; 7 bases line up with TRBD2. V was pared by 3 bases and J by 0 bases, with 4 bases of the junction left unmatched. This CDR3 has 15 residues. The germline gives CDR1 SGHAT, CDR2 FQNNGV. In nucleotides, the CDR3 is TGTGCCAGCAGCTTGGGGGGGGAGTACCAAGAGACCCAGTACTTC. Translation gives CASSLGGEYQETQYF.

The V gene is TRBV5-4, the J gene TRBJ2-7; TRBD1 might be the D (7 bases). Germline V gene lookup returns CDR1 SGHNT and CDR2 YYREEE (reference sequence). The CDR3 spans 15 residues. Trimming left V 3 bases short and J 5 bases short, with 18 bases between. The DNA of the CDR3 is TGTGCCAGCAGCTCGAATCCCAGGGGGGACCACGAGCAGTACTTC. This encodes CASSSNPRGDHEQYF.

The chain is built from TRBV4-1 and TRBJ1-6, with 10 bases identical to TRBD1. Trimming cost V 4 bases and J 2 bases; bases outside gene matches: 2. The germline V gene encodes CDR1 MGHRA and CDR2 YSYEKL. The CDR3 totals 16 residues. DNA of the CDR3: TGCGCCAGCAGCCCGGGACAGGGGACCTATAATTCACCCCTCCACTTT. It translates to CASSPGQGTYNSPLHF.